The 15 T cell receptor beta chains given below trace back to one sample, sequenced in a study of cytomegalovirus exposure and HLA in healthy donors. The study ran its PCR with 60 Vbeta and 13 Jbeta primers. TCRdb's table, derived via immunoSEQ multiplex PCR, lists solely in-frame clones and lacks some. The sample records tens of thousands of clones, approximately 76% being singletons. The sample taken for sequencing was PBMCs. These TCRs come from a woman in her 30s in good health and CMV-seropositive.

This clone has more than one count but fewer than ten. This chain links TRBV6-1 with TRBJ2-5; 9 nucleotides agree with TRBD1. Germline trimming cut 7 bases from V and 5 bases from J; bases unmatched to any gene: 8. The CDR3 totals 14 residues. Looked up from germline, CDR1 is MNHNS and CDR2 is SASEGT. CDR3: CASTLDRGRETQYF. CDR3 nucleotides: TGTGCCAGCACCCTGGACAGGGGAAGGGAGACCCAGTACTTC.

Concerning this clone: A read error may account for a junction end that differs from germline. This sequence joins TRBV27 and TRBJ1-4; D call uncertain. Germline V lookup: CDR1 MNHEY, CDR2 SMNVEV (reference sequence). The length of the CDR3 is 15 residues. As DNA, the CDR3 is TGTGCCAGCAGTTCGAGATTTGCAACTAATGAAAGACTGTTTTTT. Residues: CASSSRFATNERLFF.

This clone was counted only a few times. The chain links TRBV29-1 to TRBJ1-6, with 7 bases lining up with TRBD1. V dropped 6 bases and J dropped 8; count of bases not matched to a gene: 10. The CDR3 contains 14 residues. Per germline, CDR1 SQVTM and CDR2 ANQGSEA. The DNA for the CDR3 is TGCAGCGTAGCTACCGGGACAGAAGATTCACCCCTCCACTTT. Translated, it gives CSVATGTEDSPLHF.

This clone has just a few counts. The CDR3 sequence: CASSDSIAGGYNEQFF. The CDR3 region has the DNA TGTGCCAGCAGTGACAGCATAGCGGGGGGGTACAATGAGCAGTTCTTC. The chain links TRBV6-4 to TRBJ2-1; 11 positions match TRBD2. Trimming took 2 bases from V and 4 from J; bases not matched to a gene: 4. Germline V lookup: CDR1 MRHNA, CDR2 SNTAGT. This CDR3 has 16 amino acids.

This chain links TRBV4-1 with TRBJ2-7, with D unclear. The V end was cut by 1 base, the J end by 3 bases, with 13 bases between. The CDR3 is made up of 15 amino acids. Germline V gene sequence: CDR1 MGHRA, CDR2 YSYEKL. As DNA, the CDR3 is TGCGCCAGCAGCCAAGTTGAAGCAGGAAACTACGAGCAGTACTTC. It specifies CASSQVEAGNYEQYF.

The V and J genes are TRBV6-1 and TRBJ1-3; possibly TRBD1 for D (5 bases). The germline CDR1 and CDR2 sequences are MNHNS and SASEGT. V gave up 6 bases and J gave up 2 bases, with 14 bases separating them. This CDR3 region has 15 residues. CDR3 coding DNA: TGTGCCAGCAGCCTCGACGGGGGGGCTGGAAACACCATATATTTT. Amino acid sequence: CASSLDGGAGNTIYF.

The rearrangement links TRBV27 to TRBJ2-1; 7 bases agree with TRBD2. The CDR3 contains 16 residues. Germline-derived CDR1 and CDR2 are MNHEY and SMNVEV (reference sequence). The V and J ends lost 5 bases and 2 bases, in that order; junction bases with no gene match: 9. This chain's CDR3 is CASSAASGKAYNEQFF. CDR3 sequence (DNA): TGTGCCAGCAGTGCTGCTAGCGGAAAGGCCTACAATGAGCAGTTCTTC.

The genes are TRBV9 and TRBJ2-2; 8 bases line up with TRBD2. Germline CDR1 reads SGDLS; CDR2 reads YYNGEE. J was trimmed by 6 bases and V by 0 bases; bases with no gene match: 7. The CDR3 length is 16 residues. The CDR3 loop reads CASSVGGTSFPGELFF. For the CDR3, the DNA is TGTGCCAGCAGCGTAGGGGGGACTAGTTTTCCCGGGGAGCTGTTTTTT.

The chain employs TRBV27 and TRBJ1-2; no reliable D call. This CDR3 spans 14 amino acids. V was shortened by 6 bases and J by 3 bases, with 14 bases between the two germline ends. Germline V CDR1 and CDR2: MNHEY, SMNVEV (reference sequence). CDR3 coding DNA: TGTGCCAGCAGATTCGACCGGGAGGACTATGGCTACACCTTC. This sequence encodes CASRFDREDYGYTF.

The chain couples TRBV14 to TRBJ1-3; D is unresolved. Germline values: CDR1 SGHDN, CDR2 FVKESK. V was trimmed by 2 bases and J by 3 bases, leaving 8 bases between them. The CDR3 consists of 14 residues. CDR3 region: CASSQFDFGNTIYF. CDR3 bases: TGTGCCAGCAGCCAATTTGACTTTGGAAACACCATATATTTT.

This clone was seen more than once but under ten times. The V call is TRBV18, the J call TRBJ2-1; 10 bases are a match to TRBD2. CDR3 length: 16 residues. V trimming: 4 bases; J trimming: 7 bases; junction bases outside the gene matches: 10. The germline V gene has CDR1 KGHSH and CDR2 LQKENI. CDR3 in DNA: TGTGCCAGCTCACGGACCGGGACTAGCGACCCGAATGAGCAGTTCTTC. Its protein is CASSRTGTSDPNEQFF.

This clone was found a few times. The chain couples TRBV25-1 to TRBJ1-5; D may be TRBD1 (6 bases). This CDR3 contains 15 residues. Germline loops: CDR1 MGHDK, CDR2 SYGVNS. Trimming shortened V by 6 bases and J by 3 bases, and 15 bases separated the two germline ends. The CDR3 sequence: CASSPRGGPNQPQHF. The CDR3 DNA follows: TGTGCCAGCAGCCCAAGGGGGGGACCCAATCAGCCCCAGCATTTT.

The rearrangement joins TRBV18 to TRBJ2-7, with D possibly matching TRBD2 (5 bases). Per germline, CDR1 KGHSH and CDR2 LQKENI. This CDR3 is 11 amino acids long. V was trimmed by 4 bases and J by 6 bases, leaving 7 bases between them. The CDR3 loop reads CASSRTGEQYF. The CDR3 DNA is TGTGCCAGCTCACGGACTGGCGAGCAGTACTTC.

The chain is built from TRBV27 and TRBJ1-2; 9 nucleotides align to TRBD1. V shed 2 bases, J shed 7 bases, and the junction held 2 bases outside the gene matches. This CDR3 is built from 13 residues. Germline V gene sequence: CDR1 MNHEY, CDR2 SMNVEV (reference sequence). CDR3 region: CASSLTTGGGYTF. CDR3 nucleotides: TGTGCCAGCAGTTTAACGACAGGGGGTGGCTACACCTTC.

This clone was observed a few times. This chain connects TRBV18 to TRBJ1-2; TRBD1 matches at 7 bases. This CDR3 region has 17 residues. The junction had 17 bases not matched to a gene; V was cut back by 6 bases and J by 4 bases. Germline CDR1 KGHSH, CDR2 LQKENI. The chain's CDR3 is CASSRNPTRQGGYGYTF. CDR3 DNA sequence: TGTGCCAGCTCCCGAAACCCGACCCGACAGGGTGGCTATGGCTACACCTTC.